Below, 19 T cell receptor beta chains from the same sample are listed, as sequenced in a study of a mutant IDH1 vaccine in newly diagnosed glioma. Time point of the sample: baseline, week 1 (first vaccination visit). Stated treatment: pre-vaccination baseline after standard-of-care therapy. Sequenced by immunoSEQ multiplex PCR; TCRdb stores in-frame clones only, minus some. This sample has 59,000 or so clones, with about 91% found just once. Sequenced material: PBMCs, taken from a glioma patient treated with radiotherapy, temozolomide or both. All receptors derive from a man in his fifties with glioma.

This chain links TRBV2 with TRBJ1-4; TRBD1 matches 8 bases. CDR1 SNHLY and CDR2 FYNNEI come from the germline V gene. This CDR3 is 14 amino acids long. The ends lost 5 bases at V and 8 bases at J; junction bases unmatched: 7. The CDR3 protein is CASSSQGAYEKLFF. CDR3 coding DNA: TGTGCCAGCAGTTCCCAGGGGGCTTACGAAAAACTGTTTTTT.

The rearrangement joins TRBV7-9 to TRBJ1-2; tentatively, D is TRBD1 (6 bases). The CDR3 contains 14 residues. Per the germline V gene, CDR1 is SEHNR and CDR2 is FQNEAQ (reference sequence). V was pared by 5 bases and J by 6 bases, with 16 bases between. The CDR3 DNA reads as TGTGCCAGCAGCCCAGTGGGGGCAAGTAATGGCTACACCTTC. Translated, it gives CASSPVGASNGYTF.

V gene TRBV4-3 combines with J gene TRBJ2-7; D gene unclear. Trimming removed 5 bases from V and 5 bases from J, with 13 bases in between. Germline CDR1 and CDR2: LGHNA and YSLEER. CDR3 length: 13 residues. CDR3 residues: CASSVRRSDEQYF. The CDR3 region has the DNA TGCGCCAGCAGCGTTCGCCGGTCCGACGAGCAGTACTTC.

The chain has TRBV19 and TRBJ2-4; TRBD1 matches at 8 bases. Trimming at V came to 5 bases and at J to 2 bases, leaving 23 bases not matched to a gene. Germline values: CDR1 LNHDA, CDR2 SQIVND (reference sequence). The CDR3 extends over 21 amino acids. DNA for the CDR3: TGTGCCAGTAGTTCTATAGGGTCCGGGGGAAGGCAGGGGGCTTCCAAAAACATTCAGTACTTC. Protein: CASSSIGSGGRQGASKNIQYF.

The genes are TRBV30 and TRBJ1-4, with 7 bases aligning to TRBD1. Germline CDR1 and CDR2: GTSNPN and SVGIG (reference sequence). After removal of 3 bases from V and 5 bases from J, the junction contained 6 bases not matched to a gene. This CDR3 contains 14 residues. The CDR3 coding sequence is TGTGCCTGGAGGTTACAGGGGTGGAATGAAAAACTGTTTTTT. Its translation: CAWRLQGWNEKLFF. The complete variable domain, with remaining parts taken from reference TRBV30 and TRBJ1-4, reads SQTIHQWPATLVQPVGSPLSLECTVEGTSNPNLYWYRQAAGRGLQLLFYSVGIGQISSEVPQNLSASRPQDRQFILSSKKLLLSDSGFYLCAWRLQGWNEKLFFGSGTQLSVL.

The chain combines TRBV5-5 with TRBJ1-6; 10 bases fit TRBD1. The CDR3 consists of 16 residues. The germline V gene has CDR1 SGHKS and CDR2 YYEKEE (reference sequence). With 2 bases clipped from V and 7 bases from J, the junction kept 6 bases outside the gene matches. CDR3 sequence (DNA): TGTGCCAGCAGCTTAGGGACAGGGGAGACAAATTCACCCCTCCACTTT. Protein: CASSLGTGETNSPLHF.

This clone was recorded only once. The J gene is TRBJ1-3, the V gene TRBV19; tentative D call: TRBD1 (5 bases). V lost 6 bases to trimming and J lost 0 bases, with 15 bases between them. Germline V gene data show CDR1 as LNHDA and CDR2 as SQIVND (reference sequence). The CDR3 runs to 16 residues. The CDR3 here is CASRDLGRASGNTIYF. The DNA of the CDR3 is TGTGCCAGTAGAGACCTGGGACGGGCCTCTGGAAACACCATATATTTT.

The genes are TRBV27 and TRBJ2-5; TRBD1 matches at 12 bases. Germline-derived CDR1 and CDR2 are MNHEY and SMNVEV (reference sequence). With 3 bases clipped from V and 2 bases from J, the junction kept 7 bases outside the gene matches. The CDR3 length is 17 residues. CDR3 loop: CASSFSGQGALQETQYF. As DNA, the CDR3 is TGTGCCAGCAGTTTCTCGGGACAGGGGGCACTTCAAGAGACCCAGTACTTC.

This chain joins TRBV19 and TRBJ2-2; TRBD2 matches at 7 bases. This CDR3 contains 15 residues. J lost 3 bases, V lost 3 bases, and 4 bases had no gene match. Germline V gene sequence: CDR1 LNHDA, CDR2 SQIVND (reference sequence). CDR3 sequence: CASSIRAGDTGELFF. The DNA of the CDR3 is TGTGCCAGTAGTATTAGGGCGGGAGACACCGGGGAGCTGTTTTTT.

This clone was counted once. The rearrangement uses TRBV19 and TRBJ1-5, with TRBD1 matching 9 bases. Trimming at V came to 4 bases and at J to 1 base, leaving 2 bases not matched to a gene. This CDR3 is 15 amino acids long. Germline CDR1 is LNHDA and CDR2 is SQIVND (reference sequence). The CDR3 protein is CASSKDRGSNQPQHF. CDR3 in DNA: TGTGCCAGTAGTAAGGACAGGGGAAGCAATCAGCCCCAGCATTTT.

The rearrangement uses TRBV5-4 and TRBJ2-7; TRBD1 matches at 7 bases. Losses at the gene ends were 0 bases for V and 11 bases for J; bases not matched to a gene: 14. Looked up from germline, CDR1 is SGHNT and CDR2 is YYREEE (reference sequence). This CDR3 contains 15 residues. CDR3 protein: CASSLDRRQGRSEYF. The CDR3 DNA reads as TGTGCCAGCAGCTTGGACCGGCGACAGGGACGAAGCGAGTACTTC.

V is TRBV9 and J is TRBJ1-5; 8 bases map to TRBD1. The CDR3 covers 15 residues. The junction had 7 bases not matched to a gene; V was cut back by 2 bases and J by 6 bases. Germline-derived CDR1 and CDR2 are SGDLS and YYNGEE. The CDR3 DNA sequence: TGTGCCAGCAGCGTGGACCAGGGGGCAGGTCAGCCCCAGCATTTT. Its protein is CASSVDQGAGQPQHF.

This rearrangement joins TRBV5-1 to TRBJ1-4; D perhaps matches TRBD1 (6 bases). Per the germline V gene, CDR1 is SGHRS and CDR2 is YFSETQ. Trimming shortened V by 4 bases and J by 10 bases, and 14 bases separated the two germline ends. The CDR3 consists of 13 residues. The CDR3 coding sequence is TGCGCCAGCAGCCTGGAACAGGGCGTAAAACTGTTTTTT. This translates into CASSLEQGVKLFF.

The chain joins TRBV25-1 to TRBJ2-7; 9 bases fit TRBD1. The CDR3 loop spans 14 amino acids. Germline CDR1 reads MGHDK; CDR2 reads SYGVNS. Trimming cost V 8 bases and J 5 bases; bases outside gene matches: 10. The CDR3 nucleotides read TGTGCCAGCGCAAGACAGGGGGAGTTTGACGAGCAGTACTTC. Protein sequence: CASARQGEFDEQYF.

As DNA, the CDR3 is TGTGCCAGCAGCTTAGGCGGGGGTAGGACTGAAGCTTTCTTT. The encoded protein is CASSLGGGRTEAFF. This chain links TRBV5-5 with TRBJ1-1, with D perhaps matching TRBD1 (5 bases). Per germline, CDR1 SGHKS and CDR2 YYEKEE (reference sequence). Trimming shortened V by 2 bases and J by 5 bases, and 13 bases separated the two germline ends. The CDR3 is made up of 14 amino acids.

This rearrangement joins TRBV9 to TRBJ2-3; D tentatively reads TRBD1 or TRBD2 (7 bases each). The CDR3 covers 15 residues. Germline V gives CDR1 SGDLS, CDR2 YYNGEE. Trimming stripped 4 bases from V and 2 bases from J, with 14 bases between. The CDR3 coding sequence is TGTGCCAGCAGCCCAGGGGGGGCCCCCACAGATACGCAGTATTTT. Translation gives CASSPGGAPTDTQYF.

The chain carries TRBV2 and TRBJ2-1; 10 bases agree with TRBD2. The CDR3 contains 17 residues. Germline loops: CDR1 SNHLY, CDR2 FYNNEI. V was clipped by 1 base and J by 3 bases; unmatched bases: 6. The CDR3 bases are TGTGCCAGCAGTGAAGAGAGCGGGAGGGGTCTCTACAATGAGCAGTTCTTC. Translated: CASSEESGRGLYNEQFF.

The rearrangement joins TRBV21-1 to TRBJ2-4; TRBD2 is taken as the D call from the table, unchecked against the DNA. TRBV21-1 is listed as a pseudogene. The CDR3 spans 16 residues. CDR3 sequence: CASSKDAGLAKNIQYF. The CDR3 region has the DNA TGTGCCAGCAGCAAAGACGCGGGGTTAGCCAAAAACATTCAGTACTTC.

The chain recombines TRBV2 with TRBJ2-1; the match to TRBD2 covers 8 bases. Trimming at V came to 8 bases and at J to 11 bases, leaving 11 bases not matched to a gene. The CDR3 covers 13 residues. Germline values: CDR1 SNHLY, CDR2 FYNNEI. CDR3 sequence reads: CASGWGRGVQQFF. CDR3 DNA sequence: TGTGCCAGCGGATGGGGGCGGGGGGTTCAGCAGTTCTTC.